The clone carrying this TCR beta chain came up a few times. The sample originates from a study of blood T cells in healthy people across ages. PCR was performed a second time for about 7 to 12 cycles using a sample-barcoded 5' primer and a J-beta primer mix. In TCRdb, the 5' RACE reads were re-called with MiXCR into one record per CDR3 protein. Of some 1.8 million distinct CDR3 sequences listed, about two fifths were seen once; the top ten hold around 23%. Germline CDR1 and CDR2: SGDLS and YYNGEE. The J segment lost 5 bases and the V segment lost 5 bases, leaving 8 bases of the junction unmatched. This CDR3 spans 15 amino acids.

This TCR was sampled from a human donor in good health. The chain joins TRBV9 to TRBJ2-3; 10 nucleotides match TRBD1. Specimen: blood. For the CDR3, the DNA is TGTGCCAGCAGTGTTGGGACAGGGGTGGTAGATACGCAGTATTTT. Protein: CASSVGTGVVDTQYF.